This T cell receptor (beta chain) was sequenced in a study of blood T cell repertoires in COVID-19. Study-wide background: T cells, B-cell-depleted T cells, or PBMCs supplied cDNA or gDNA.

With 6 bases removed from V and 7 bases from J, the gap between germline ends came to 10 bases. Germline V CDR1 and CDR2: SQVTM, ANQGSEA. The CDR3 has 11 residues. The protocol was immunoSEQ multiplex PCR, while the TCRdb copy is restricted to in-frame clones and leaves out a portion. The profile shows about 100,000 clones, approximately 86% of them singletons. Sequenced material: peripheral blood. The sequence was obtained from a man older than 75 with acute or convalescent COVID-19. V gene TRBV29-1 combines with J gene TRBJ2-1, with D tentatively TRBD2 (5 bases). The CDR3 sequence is CSVGTGNEQFF. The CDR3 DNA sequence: TGCAGCGTCGGAACGGGGAATGAGCAGTTCTTC.